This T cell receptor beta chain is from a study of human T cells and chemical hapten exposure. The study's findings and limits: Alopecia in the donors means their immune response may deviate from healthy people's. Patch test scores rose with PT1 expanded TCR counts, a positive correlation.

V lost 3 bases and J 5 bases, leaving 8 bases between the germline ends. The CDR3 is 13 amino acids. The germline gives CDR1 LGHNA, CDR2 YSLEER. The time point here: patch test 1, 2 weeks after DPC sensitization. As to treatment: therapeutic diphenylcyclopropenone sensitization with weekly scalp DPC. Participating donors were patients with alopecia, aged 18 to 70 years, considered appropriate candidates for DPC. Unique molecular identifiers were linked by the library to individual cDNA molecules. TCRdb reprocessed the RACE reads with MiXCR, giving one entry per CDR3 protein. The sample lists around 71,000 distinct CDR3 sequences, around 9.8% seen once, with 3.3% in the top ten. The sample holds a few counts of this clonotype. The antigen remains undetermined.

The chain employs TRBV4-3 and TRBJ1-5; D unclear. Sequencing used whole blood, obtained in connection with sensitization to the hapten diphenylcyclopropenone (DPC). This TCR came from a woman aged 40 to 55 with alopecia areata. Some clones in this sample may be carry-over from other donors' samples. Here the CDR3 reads CASSHDMDQPQHF. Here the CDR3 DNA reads TGCGCCAGCAGCCACGATATGGATCAGCCCCAGCATTTT.